A selection of T cell receptor beta chains follows, all from one sample in a study of control samples from healthy donors and cancer patients. Measured with immunoSEQ multiplex PCR; TCRdb has only the in-frame clones, and not every one. In the table there are 50,000 or so clones, approximately 93% of which are singletons. Input material: PBMCs. All receptors derive from a woman aged 45 to 65 with head and neck cancer. Each CDR3 is given with its conserved first and last residue. A D gene is named only where the DNA matches it firmly. Size is stated for part of the rows, as once, few or many counts, or as a class when the clone is expanded.

clone size	V gene	D gene	J gene	CDR3 length	CDR3 protein	CDR3 DNA
once	TRBV27	.	TRBJ2-7	12	CASSSGANEQYF	TGTGCCAGCAGCTCAGGGGCGAACGAGCAGTACTTC
.	TRBV18	TRBD1	TRBJ1-5	15	CASSPNRGGAQPQHF	TGTGCCAGCTCACCAAACAGGGGAGGGGCTCAGCCCCAGCATTTT
.	TRBV13	.	TRBJ2-3	12	CASSLGTDTQYF	TGTGCCAGCAGCTTAGGCACAGATACGCAGTATTTT
.	TRBV24-1	.	TRBJ2-3	16	CATSDPAGSGPDTQYF	TGTGCCACCAGTGACCCCGCGGGGAGTGGGCCAGATACGCAGTATTTT
.	TRBV30	.	TRBJ2-7	12	CAWSSISYEQYF	TGTGCCTGGAGTTCGATCTCCTACGAGCAGTACTTC
.	TRBV5-1	.	TRBJ2-3	13	CASSLRGTDTQYF	TGCGCCAGCAGCTTGCGTGGCACAGATACGCAGTATTTT
once	TRBV7-2	.	TRBJ2-3	14	CASSLPRHSPPAYF	TGTGCCAGCAGCTTACCGAGACACTCTCCTCCGGCGTATTTT
.	TRBV5-1	.	TRBJ2-3	17	CASSLVVAASSTDTQYF	TGCGCCAGCAGCTTGGTGGTAGCGGCATCTAGCACAGATACGCAGTATTTT
.	TRBV11-3	.	TRBJ2-1	13	CASSAGSHNEQFF	TGTGCCAGCAGCGCAGGGTCACACAATGAGCAGTTCTTC
.	TRBV27	.	TRBJ2-7	15	CASKLSGPSSYEQYF	TGTGCCAGTAAACTTAGCGGTCCCAGCTCCTACGAGCAGTACTTC
.	TRBV6-1	.	TRBJ1-4	14	CASSERQGREKLFF	TGTGCCAGCAGTGAAAGGCAGGGACGGGAAAAACTGTTTTTT
.	TRBV3-1/TRBV3-2	.	TRBJ2-2	17	CASSPGEGRANTGELFF	TGTGCCAGCAGCCCTGGAGAGGGTAGGGCGAACACCGGGGAGCTGTTTTTT
.	TRBV6-1	TRBD1	TRBJ2-3	18	CASSEAERTGPRADTQYF	TGTGCCAGCAGTGAAGCGGAAAGGACAGGGCCGAGGGCAGATACGCAGTATTTT
.	TRBV19	.	TRBJ1-2	12	CASLTGNYGYTF	TGTGCCAGTCTCACAGGGAACTATGGCTACACCTTC
.	TRBV5-1	TRBD2	TRBJ2-7	15	CASSPTSVLTYEQYF	TGCGCCAGCAGCCCCACTAGCGTTCTAACCTACGAGCAGTACTTC
.	TRBV5-5	.	TRBJ1-1	13	CASSRVLDTEAFF	TGTGCCAGCAGCCGAGTTTTAGACACTGAAGCTTTCTTT
.	TRBV20-1	.	TRBJ1-1	11	CSGQGNTEAFF	TGCAGTGGGCAGGGGAACACTGAAGCTTTCTTT
.	TRBV19	.	TRBJ2-7	14	CASSHRGRDYEQYF	TGTGCCAGTAGCCACCGAGGCCGAGACTACGAGCAGTACTTC
.	TRBV5-4	.	TRBJ2-5	13	CASRSGPQETQYF	TGTGCCAGCAGATCAGGGCCTCAAGAGACCCAGTACTTC
.	TRBV7-9	TRBD1	TRBJ1-1	14	CASRHYTGGSEAFF	TGTGCCAGCAGGCATTATACAGGGGGCTCTGAAGCTTTCTTT
once	TRBV7-2	.	TRBJ1-1	13	CASSARTVYEAFF	TGTGCCAGCAGCGCCCGGACAGTTTATGAAGCTTTCTTT
.	TRBV19	.	TRBJ1-2	15	CASSARSLGDYGYTF	TGTGCCAGTAGTGCGAGATCCTTAGGGGACTATGGCTACACCTTC
.	TRBV29-1	.	TRBJ2-7	12	CSVGPGDYEQYF	.
.	TRBV6-6	TRBD1	TRBJ1-2	15	CASSTGTGFNYGYTF	TGTGCCAGCAGTACCGGGACAGGGTTCAACTATGGCTACACCTTC
.	TRBV9	TRBD2	TRBJ2-7	16	CASSPGWGSGTYEQYF	TGTGCCAGCAGCCCCGGTTGGGGTAGCGGGACCTACGAGCAGTACTTC
.	TRBV5-8	TRBD1	TRBJ1-2	14	CASSLGQGAEGYTF	TGTGCCAGCAGCTTGGGACAGGGGGCGGAAGGCTACACCTTC
.	TRBV9	.	TRBJ2-7	14	CASSVAGTSYEQYF	TGTGCCAGCAGCGTAGCGGGGACCTCCTACGAGCAGTACTTC
.	TRBV11-2	TRBD2	TRBJ2-7	16	CASSSLKSGGTYEQYF	TGTGCCAGCAGCTCCCTAAAAAGCGGGGGGACCTACGAGCAGTACTTC
.	TRBV9	.	TRBJ2-7	13	CASGGTTSYEQYF	TGTGCCAGCGGAGGCACTACCTCCTACGAGCAGTACTTC
.	TRBV10-3	TRBD2	TRBJ2-3	15	CAISEGLADTDTQYF	TGTGCCATCAGTGAGGGACTAGCGGACACAGATACGCAGTATTTT
.	TRBV24-1	.	TRBJ1-2	13	CATSDPGFPGYTF	TGTGCCACCAGTGATCCAGGTTTCCCTGGCTACACCTTC
once	TRBV19	.	TRBJ1-5	15	CASSIVRESVQPQHF	TGTGCCAGTAGTATAGTACGGGAATCGGTTCAGCCCCAGCATTTT
.	TRBV2	.	TRBJ1-1	9	CASGVQAFF	TGTGCCAGCGGGGTCCAAGCTTTCTTT
once	TRBV19	TRBD1	TRBJ2-1	14	CASSTDRGTAEQFF	TGTGCCAGTAGTACGGACAGGGGGACGGCTGAGCAGTTCTTC
.	TRBV6-5	TRBD2	TRBJ2-3	14	CASSPGPSSGMQYF	TGTGCCAGCAGCCCGGGTCCCTCTAGCGGAATGCAGTATTTT
.	TRBV6-6	TRBD2	TRBJ2-6	19	CASSLKTTSGSTGANVLTF	TGTGCCAGCAGCTTAAAAACAACTAGCGGGAGCACTGGGGCCAACGTCCTGACTTTC
.	TRBV2	.	TRBJ1-2	13	CASSVGEYYGYTF	TGTGCCAGCAGTGTGGGGGAATACTATGGCTACACCTTC
.	TRBV5-6	.	TRBJ1-2	14	CASSLRVRGYGYTF	TGTGCCAGCAGCCTCAGGGTACGGGGCTATGGCTACACCTTC
.	TRBV29-1	TRBD1	TRBJ1-1	12	CSVEGGQGRAFF	TGCAGCGTTGAAGGGGGACAGGGCCGAGCTTTCTTT
.	TRBV21-1	.	TRBJ2-7	15	CASSKVGQGDYEQYF	TGTGCCAGCAGCAAAGTAGGACAGGGGGACTACGAGCAGTACTTC
.	TRBV29-1	.	TRBJ2-1	14	CSVDEQAVYNEQFF	TGCAGCGTTGATGAACAGGCCGTCTACAATGAGCAGTTCTTC
.	TRBV4-2	.	TRBJ1-4	11	CASSLGEKLFF	TGTGCCAGCAGCCTGGGGGAAAAACTGTTTTTT
.	TRBV28	TRBD1	TRBJ1-2	16	CASTPTGTIAYYGYTF	TGTGCCAGCACACCGACAGGGACGATAGCTTACTATGGCTACACCTTC
.	TRBV6-1	.	TRBJ1-2	14	CASSESWADYGYTF	TGTGCCAGCAGTGAAAGCTGGGCGGATTATGGCTACACCTTC
.	TRBV28	TRBD1	TRBJ1-2	17	CASEPGAGGAKNYGYTF	TGTGCCAGCGAGCCGGGAGCAGGGGGCGCAAAGAACTATGGCTACACCTTC
.	TRBV11-1	.	TRBJ2-3	15	CASSYGAGVVDTQYF	TGTGCCAGCAGCTACGGAGCCGGGGTGGTAGATACGCAGTATTTT
.	TRBV27	TRBD1	TRBJ1-5	18	CASSLKPPVQGNNQPQHF	TGTGCCAGCAGTTTAAAGCCCCCCGTACAGGGGAACAATCAGCCCCAGCATTTT
once	TRBV3-1/TRBV3-2	.	TRBJ2-4	15	CASSQRGGTRNIQYF	TGTGCCAGCAGCCAAAGGGGGGGAACCAGAAACATTCAGTACTTC
.	TRBV27	.	TRBJ1-5	14	CASSLISGYQPQHF	TGTGCCAGCAGTTTAATATCGGGGTATCAGCCCCAGCATTTT
once	TRBV27	TRBD2	TRBJ2-4	21	CASSLNGGGNSGGAPKNIQYF	TGTGCCAGCAGTTTAAACGGGGGCGGGAATAGCGGGGGGGCCCCCAAAAACATTCAGTACTTC
.	TRBV12-2	.	TRBJ1-1	18	CASRLKDRVVVMDTEAFF	TGTGCAAGTCGCTTAAAGGACAGGGTGGTGGTTATGGACACTGAAGCTTTCTTT
.	TRBV3-1/TRBV3-2	.	TRBJ1-1	15	CASSQAGLLGTEAFF	TGTGCCAGCAGCCAAGCGGGCCTTCTCGGCACTGAAGCTTTCTTT
.	TRBV28	TRBD2	TRBJ2-2	19	CASSPGTSGRYLNTGELFF	TGTGCCAGCAGCCCCGGGACTAGCGGGAGGTACTTGAACACCGGGGAGCTGTTTTTT
.	TRBV2	.	TRBJ1-2	11	CATQENYGYTF	TGTGCCACCCAGGAAAACTATGGCTACACCTTC
once	TRBV10-3	.	TRBJ1-5	15	CAISPEWASNQPQHF	TGTGCCATCAGTCCCGAGTGGGCGAGCAATCAGCCCCAGCATTTT
once	TRBV2	.	TRBJ1-6	15	CASSEALLSYSPLHF	TGTGCCAGCAGTGAAGCGCTGTTATCCTATTCACCCCTCCACTTT
.	TRBV6-5	.	TRBJ2-7	13	CASRGDRLYEQYF	TGTGCCAGCAGAGGGGACCGGCTCTACGAGCAGTACTTC
.	TRBV3-1/TRBV3-2	.	TRBJ1-1	13	CASSQDFRPEAFF	TGTGCCAGCAGCCAAGATTTCCGTCCTGAAGCTTTCTTT
.	TRBV6-1	.	TRBJ1-6	17	CASSERGGPFWGSPLHF	TGTGCCAGCAGTGAAAGGGGGGGGCCCTTCTGGGGTTCACCCCTCCACTTT